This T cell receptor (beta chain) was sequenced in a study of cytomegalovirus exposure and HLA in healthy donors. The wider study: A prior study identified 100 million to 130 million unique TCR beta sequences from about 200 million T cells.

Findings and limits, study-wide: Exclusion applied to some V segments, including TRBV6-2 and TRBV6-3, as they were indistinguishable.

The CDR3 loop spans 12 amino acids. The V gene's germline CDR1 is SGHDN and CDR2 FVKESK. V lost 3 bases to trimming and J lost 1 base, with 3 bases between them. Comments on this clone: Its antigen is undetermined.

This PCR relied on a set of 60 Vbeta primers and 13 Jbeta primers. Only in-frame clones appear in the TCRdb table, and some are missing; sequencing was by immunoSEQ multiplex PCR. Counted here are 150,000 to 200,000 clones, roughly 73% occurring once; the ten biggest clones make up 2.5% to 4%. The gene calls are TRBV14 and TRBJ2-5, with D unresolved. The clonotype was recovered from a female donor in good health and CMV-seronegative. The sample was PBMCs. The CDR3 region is CASSHLQETQYF. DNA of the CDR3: TGTGCCAGCAGCCACCTCCAAGAGACCCAGTACTTC.